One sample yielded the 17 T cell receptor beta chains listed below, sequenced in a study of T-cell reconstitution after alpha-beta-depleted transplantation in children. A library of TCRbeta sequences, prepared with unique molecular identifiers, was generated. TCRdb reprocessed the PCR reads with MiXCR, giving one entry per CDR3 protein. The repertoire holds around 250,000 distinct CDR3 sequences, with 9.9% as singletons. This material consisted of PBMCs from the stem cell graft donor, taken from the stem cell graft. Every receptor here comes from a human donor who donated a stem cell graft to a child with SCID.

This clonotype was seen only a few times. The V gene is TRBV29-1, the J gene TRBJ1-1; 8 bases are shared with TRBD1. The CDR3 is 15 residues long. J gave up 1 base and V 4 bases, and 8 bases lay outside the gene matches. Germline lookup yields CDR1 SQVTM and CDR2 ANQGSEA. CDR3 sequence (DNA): TGCAGCGTTGCCGGACAGGGAGGTGAGAACACTGAAGCTTTCTTT. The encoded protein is CSVAGQGGENTEAFF.

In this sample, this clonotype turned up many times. In nucleotides, the CDR3 is TGCAGCTTAGGACAGGACTATGGCTACACCTTC. This codes for CSLGQDYGYTF. The gene calls are TRBV29-1 and TRBJ1-2; 7 nucleotides line up with TRBD1. Germline values: CDR1 SQVTM, CDR2 ANQGSEA. This CDR3 has 11 residues. The J segment lost 3 bases and the V segment lost 8 bases, leaving 3 bases of the junction unmatched.

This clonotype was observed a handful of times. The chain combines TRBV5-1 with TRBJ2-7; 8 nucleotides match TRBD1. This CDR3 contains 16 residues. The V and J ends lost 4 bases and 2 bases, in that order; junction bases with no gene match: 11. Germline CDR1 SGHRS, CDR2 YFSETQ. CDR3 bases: TGCGCCAGCAGCATAGACCGGGACAGGAGGGCCTACGAGCAGTACTTC. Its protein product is CASSIDRDRRAYEQYF.

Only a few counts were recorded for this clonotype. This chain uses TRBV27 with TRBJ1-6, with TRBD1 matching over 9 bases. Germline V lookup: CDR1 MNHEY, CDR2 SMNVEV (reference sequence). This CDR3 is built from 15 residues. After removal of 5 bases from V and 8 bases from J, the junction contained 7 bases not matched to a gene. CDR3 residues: CASSARDRVDSPLHF. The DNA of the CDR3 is TGTGCCAGCAGTGCCAGGGACAGGGTCGATTCACCCCTCCACTTT.

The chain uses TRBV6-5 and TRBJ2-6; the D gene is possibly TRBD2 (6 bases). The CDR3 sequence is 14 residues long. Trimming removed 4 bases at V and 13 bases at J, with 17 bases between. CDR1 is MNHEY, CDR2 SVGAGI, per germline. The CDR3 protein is CASSSRGGLYVLTF. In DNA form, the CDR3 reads TGTGCCAGCAGTTCGCGGGGTGGTCTTTATGTCCTGACTTTC.

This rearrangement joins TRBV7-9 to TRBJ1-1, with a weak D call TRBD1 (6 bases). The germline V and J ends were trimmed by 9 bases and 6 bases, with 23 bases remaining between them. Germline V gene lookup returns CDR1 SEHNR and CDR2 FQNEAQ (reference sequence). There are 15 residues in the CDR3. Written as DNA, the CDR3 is TGTGCCAGGGGCCCTGGGCTAAGGGGGTTACCTGAAGCTTTCTTT. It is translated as CARGPGLRGLPEAFF.

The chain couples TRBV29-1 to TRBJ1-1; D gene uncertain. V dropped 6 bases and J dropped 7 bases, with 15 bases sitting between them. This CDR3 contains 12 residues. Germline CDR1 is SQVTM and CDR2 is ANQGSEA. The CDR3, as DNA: TGCAGCGTCGTGGACGTCACGATTGAAGCTTTCTTT. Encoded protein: CSVVDVTIEAFF.

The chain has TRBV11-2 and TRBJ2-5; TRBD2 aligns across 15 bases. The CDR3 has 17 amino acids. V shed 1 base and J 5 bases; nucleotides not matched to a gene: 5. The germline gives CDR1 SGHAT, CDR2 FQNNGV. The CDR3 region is CASSLGTSGGAMETQYF. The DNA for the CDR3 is TGTGCCAGCAGCTTAGGGACTAGCGGGGGGGCCATGGAGACCCAGTACTTC. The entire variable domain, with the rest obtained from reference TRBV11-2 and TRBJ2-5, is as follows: EAGVAQSPRYKIIEKRQSVAFWCNPISGHATLYWYQQILGQGPKLLIQFQNNGVVDDSQLPKDRFSAERLKGVDSTLKIQPAKLEDSAVYLCASSLGTSGGAMETQYFGPGTRLLVL.

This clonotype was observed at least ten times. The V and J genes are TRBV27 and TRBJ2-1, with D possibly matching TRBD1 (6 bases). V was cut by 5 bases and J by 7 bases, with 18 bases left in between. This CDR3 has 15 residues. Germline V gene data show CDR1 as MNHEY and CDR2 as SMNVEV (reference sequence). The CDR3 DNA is TGTGCCAGCAGTCCGATAGACAGGCTATCAAATGAGCAGTTCTTC. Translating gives CASSPIDRLSNEQFF.

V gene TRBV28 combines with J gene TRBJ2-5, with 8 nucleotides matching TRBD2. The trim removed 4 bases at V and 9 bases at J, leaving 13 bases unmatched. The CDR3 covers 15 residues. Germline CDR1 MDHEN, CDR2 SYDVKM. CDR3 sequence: CASSSARGANFPQYF. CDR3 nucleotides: TGTGCCAGCAGTTCCGCGCGGGGGGCCAACTTTCCCCAGTACTTC.

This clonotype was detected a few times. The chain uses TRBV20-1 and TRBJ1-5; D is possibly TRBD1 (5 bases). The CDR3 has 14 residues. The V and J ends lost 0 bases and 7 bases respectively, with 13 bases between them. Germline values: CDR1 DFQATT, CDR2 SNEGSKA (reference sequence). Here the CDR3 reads CSAREVRDSQPQHF. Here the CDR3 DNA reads TGCAGTGCTAGAGAAGTGCGGGACTCGCAGCCCCAGCATTTT.

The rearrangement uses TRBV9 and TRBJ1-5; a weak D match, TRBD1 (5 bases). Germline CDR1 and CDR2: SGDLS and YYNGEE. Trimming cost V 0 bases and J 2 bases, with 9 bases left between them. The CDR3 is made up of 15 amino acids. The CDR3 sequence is CASSVGGSGNQPQHF. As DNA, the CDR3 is TGTGCCAGCAGCGTAGGGGGCTCGGGCAATCAGCCCCAGCATTTT.

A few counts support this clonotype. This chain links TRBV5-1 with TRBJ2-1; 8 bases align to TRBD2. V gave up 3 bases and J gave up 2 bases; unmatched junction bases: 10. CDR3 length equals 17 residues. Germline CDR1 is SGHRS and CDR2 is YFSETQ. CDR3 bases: TGCGCCAGCAGCTACCTAGCATCGGGGGGGCCCTACAATGAGCAGTTCTTC. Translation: CASSYLASGGPYNEQFF.

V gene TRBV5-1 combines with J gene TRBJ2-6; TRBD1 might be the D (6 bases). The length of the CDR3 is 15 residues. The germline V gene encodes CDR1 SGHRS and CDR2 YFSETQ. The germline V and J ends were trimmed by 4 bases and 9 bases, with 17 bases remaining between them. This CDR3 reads CASSPPEQGVNVLTF. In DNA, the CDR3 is TGCGCCAGCAGCCCCCCGGAACAGGGTGTCAACGTCCTGACTTTC. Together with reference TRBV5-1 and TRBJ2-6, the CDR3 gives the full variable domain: KAGVTQTPRYLIKTRGQQVTLSCSPISGHRSVSWYQQTPGQGLQFLFEYFSETQRNKGNFPGRFSGRQFSNSRSEMNVSTLELGDSALYLCASSPPEQGVNVLTFGAGSRLTVL.

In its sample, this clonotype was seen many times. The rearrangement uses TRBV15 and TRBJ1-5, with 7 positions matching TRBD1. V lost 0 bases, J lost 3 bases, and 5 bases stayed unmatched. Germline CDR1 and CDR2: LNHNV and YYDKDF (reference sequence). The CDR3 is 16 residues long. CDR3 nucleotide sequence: TGTGCCACCAGCAGAGACAGGGGGGTGTTCAATCAGCCCCAGCATTTT. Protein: CATSRDRGVFNQPQHF.

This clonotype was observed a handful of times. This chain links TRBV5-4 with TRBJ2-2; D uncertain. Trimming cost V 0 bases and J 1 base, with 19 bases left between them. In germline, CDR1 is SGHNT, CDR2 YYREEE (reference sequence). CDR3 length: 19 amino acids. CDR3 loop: CASSLVLGYPELNTGELFF. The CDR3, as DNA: TGTGCCAGCAGCTTGGTATTGGGGTACCCAGAACTGAACACCGGGGAGCTGTTTTTT.

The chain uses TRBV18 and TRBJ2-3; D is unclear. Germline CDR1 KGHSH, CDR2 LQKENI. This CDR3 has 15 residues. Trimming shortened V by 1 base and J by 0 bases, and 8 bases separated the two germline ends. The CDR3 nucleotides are TGTGCCAGCTCACCACTTCGCAGGAGCACAGATACGCAGTATTTT. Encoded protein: CASSPLRRSTDTQYF.